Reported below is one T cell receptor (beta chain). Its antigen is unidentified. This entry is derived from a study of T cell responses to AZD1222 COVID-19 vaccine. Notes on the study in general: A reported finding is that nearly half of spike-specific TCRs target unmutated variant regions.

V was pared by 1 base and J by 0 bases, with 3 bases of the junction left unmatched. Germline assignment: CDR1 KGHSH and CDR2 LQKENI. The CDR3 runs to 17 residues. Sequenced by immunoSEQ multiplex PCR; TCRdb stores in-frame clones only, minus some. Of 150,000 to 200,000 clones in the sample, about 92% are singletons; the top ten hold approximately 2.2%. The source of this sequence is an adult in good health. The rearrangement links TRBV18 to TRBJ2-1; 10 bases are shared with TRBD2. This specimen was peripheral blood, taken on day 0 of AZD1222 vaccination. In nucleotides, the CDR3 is TGTGCCAGCTCACCACTACTAGCGGGGAGCTCCTACAATGAGCAGTTCTTC. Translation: CASSPLLAGSSYNEQFF.